This TCR beta chain is drawn from a study of shared clonotypes between healthy human individuals. Across the study: Donor ages ranged 18 to 49 years: a couple of women, a few men. Each donor's CD8 memory used one plate, CD8 naive two, each CD4 subset three.

CD45RO-negative cells were positively selected for CCR7, leaving out terminally differentiated effector memory CD45RA+ cells. This CDR3 is built from 15 residues. CDR1 is SNHLY and CDR2 is FYNNEI in the germline V gene. V shed 7 bases and J 5 bases; nucleotides not matched to a gene: 12. This clone was seen a handful of times. Assay: immunoSEQ multiplex PCR; the TCRdb copy retains only in-frame clones and omits some. The table lists about 1.9 million clones, 93% of them singletons, with about 1.6% in the top ten. This TCR was sampled from a man younger than 35 in good health. Some clones in this sample may be carry-over from other donors' samples. The chain joins TRBV2 to TRBJ1-1, with 8 bases fitting TRBD1. Sample: naive CD8+ T cells from PBMCs. The CDR3 DNA is TGTGCCAGCACATTCACGACAGGGGTTCAGACTGAAGCTTTCTTT. Translation gives CASTFTTGVQTEAFF. Supplemented by reference TRBV2 and TRBJ1-1, the full variable domain reads EPEVTQTPSHQVTQMGQEVILRCVPISNHLYFYWYRQILGQKVEFLVSFYNNEISEKSEIFDDQFSVERPDGSNFTLKIRSTKLEDSAMYFCASTFTTGVQTEAFFGQGTRLTVV.